Following are 12 T cell receptor beta chains from one sample sequenced in a study of blood T cell repertoires in COVID-19. Assay used: immunoSEQ multiplex PCR; TCRdb lists only in-frame clones, some missing. This sample has nearly 55,000 clones, with over 70% found just once. The specimen was peripheral blood. These TCRs come from a human donor with active or convalescent COVID-19. The donor label of this sample is uncertain.

This clone was seen only a few times. The chain's CDR3 is CASRGLYEQYF. The CDR3 DNA sequence: TGTGCCAGCAGGGGCTTGTACGAGCAGTACTTC. The genes are TRBV12-3 or TRBV12-4 and TRBJ2-7; D uncertain. This CDR3 comprises 11 residues. Trimming stripped 6 bases from V and 4 bases from J, with 7 bases between.

CDR3 DNA sequence: TGCAGCGTTGAAAGGACTAACACCGGGGAGCTGTTTTTT. This translates into CSVERTNTGELFF. The chain uses TRBV29-1 and TRBJ2-2; tentative D call: TRBD2 (5 bases). The germline V gene has CDR1 SQVTM and CDR2 ANQGSEA. The CDR3 runs to 13 residues. The V and J ends lost 2 bases and 2 bases respectively, with 6 bases between them.

J is TRBJ1-3 and V is TRBV3-1 (or the pseudogene TRBV3-2); 8 bases match TRBD1. Germline values: CDR1 LGHDT, CDR2 YNNKEL (reference sequence). This CDR3 comprises 16 residues. V was clipped by 4 bases and J by 3 bases; unmatched bases: 8. The CDR3 bases are TGTGCCAGCAGCCCACCCGACAGGGGCGGTGGAAACACCATATATTTT. Its translation: CASSPPDRGGGNTIYF.

This clone was detected only a few times. The rearrangement links TRBV10-3 to TRBJ1-2, with 9 bases that match TRBD1. CDR1 and CDR2 (germline): ENHRY, SYGVKD. This CDR3 is built from 13 residues. Germline trimming cut 6 bases from V and 8 bases from J; bases unmatched to any gene: 7. The CDR3 sequence: CAIRLTGGSGYTF. In nucleotides, the CDR3 is TGTGCCATCAGACTCACAGGGGGCAGCGGCTACACCTTC.

The chain is built from TRBV5-6 and TRBJ1-2, with unresolved D. The CDR3 spans 15 residues. Germline V gene lookup returns CDR1 SGHDT and CDR2 YYEEEE. V was shortened by 4 bases and J by 4 bases, with 17 bases between the two germline ends. The CDR3 loop reads CASSLSGSVAYGYTF. The CDR3 bases are TGTGCCAGCAGCCTATCCGGGTCGGTTGCCTATGGCTACACCTTC.

The gene calls are TRBV4-1 and TRBJ2-1; 10 bases match TRBD2. Germline CDR1 and CDR2: MGHRA and YSYEKL. The V gene end was trimmed by 1 base and the J gene end by 4 bases; junction bases not matched to a gene: 1. This CDR3 contains 15 residues. The CDR3 DNA reads TGCGCCAGCAGCCAAGGGACTAGCGGATACAATGAGCAGTTCTTC. It encodes CASSQGTSGYNEQFF.

The chain carries TRBV12-5 and TRBJ1-5; 9 bases line up with TRBD1. The CDR3 has 14 residues. The germline V gene has CDR1 LGHNT and CDR2 FRNRAP. With 5 bases clipped from V and 4 bases from J, the junction kept 3 bases outside the gene matches. DNA of the CDR3: TGTGCTAGTGGTACCGGACAGGGGAATCAGCCCCAGCATTTT. This sequence encodes CASGTGQGNQPQHF. Together with reference TRBV12-5 and TRBJ1-5, the CDR3 gives the full variable domain: DARVTQTPRHKVTEMGQEVTMRCQPILGHNTVFWYRQTMMQGLELLAYFRNRAPLDDSGMPKDRFSAEMPDATLATLKIQPSEPRDSAVYFCASGTGQGNQPQHFGDGTRLSIL.

The gene calls are TRBV24-1 and TRBJ2-1; 9 nucleotides line up with TRBD1. The CDR3 extends over 14 amino acids. Germline V gives CDR1 KGHDR, CDR2 SFDVKD. V shed 2 bases, J shed 14 bases, and the junction held 9 bases outside the gene matches. Written as DNA, the CDR3 is TGTGCCACCAGTGATTCAACAGGGGGCATTAGAAAGTTCTTC. Translated: CATSDSTGGIRKFF.

The chain recombines TRBV3-1 (or the pseudogene TRBV3-2) with TRBJ1-5; D not certain. Germline V CDR1 and CDR2: LGHDT, YNNKEL (reference sequence). The CDR3 spans 14 residues. The V end was cut by 6 bases, the J end by 3 bases, with 12 bases between. The CDR3 DNA is TGTGCCAGCAGTCTGGGCAGGTACAATCAGCCCCAGCATTTT. This codes for CASSLGRYNQPQHF.

This clone occurred a few times. The chain employs TRBV7-2 and TRBJ1-2; a possible D gene is TRBD1 (5 bases). The CDR3 length is 14 residues. With 1 base removed from V and 4 bases from J, the gap between germline ends came to 10 bases. CDR1 SGHTA and CDR2 FQGNSA come from the germline V gene. CDR3 sequence reads: CASSLVGASYGYTF. DNA for the CDR3: TGTGCCAGCAGCTTAGTTGGGGCCAGCTATGGCTACACCTTC.

This chain joins TRBV28 and TRBJ1-4, with 9 bases lining up with TRBD1. The CDR3 totals 14 residues. V gave up 10 bases and J gave up 5 bases; unmatched junction bases: 8. Looked up from germline, CDR1 is MDHEN and CDR2 is SYDVKM. CDR3 protein: CAISTGGGNEKLFF. The CDR3 DNA sequence: TGTGCCATCTCGACAGGGGGAGGAAATGAAAAACTGTTTTTT.

This clone was counted between two and nine times. The chain has TRBV4-2 and TRBJ1-1; D unclear. Germline CDR1 and CDR2: LGHNA and YNFKEQ. The CDR3 is 15 amino acids. V was cut by 0 bases and J by 4 bases, with 12 bases left in between. DNA of the CDR3: TGTGCCAGCAGCCAAGAGGAGGGCGTCGGCACTGAAGCTTTCTTT. Encoded protein: CASSQEEGVGTEAFF.